These T cell receptor beta chains were read from a single sample in a study of cytomegalovirus exposure and HLA in healthy donors. The repertoire was sequenced with immunoSEQ multiplex PCR; TCRdb's copy has only in-frame clones and lacks some. Of around 170,000 clones listed, less than 85% are singletons. The material sequenced was PBMCs. These receptors were obtained from a man between 18 and 35 years old in good health and CMV-seropositive. The CDR3 runs from the conserved cysteine through the conserved F or W. The order of the fields is J gene, V gene, clone size, D gene, CDR3 length, CDR3 DNA, CDR3 protein. The D gene is left open where the match is weak. Clone sizes are given selectively: once, few, many, or a class where the clone is expanded.

TRBJ2-5 | TRBV5-1 | NA | NA | 15 | TGCGCCAGCAGCTTGGCTGTCGGGGAAAGAGAGACCCAGTACTTC | CASSLAVGERETQYF
TRBJ2-1 | TRBV27 | NA | TRBD2 | 15 | TGTGCCAGCAGCTCACTAGCGGGAGGCCCCAATGAGCAGTTCTTC | CASSSLAGGPNEQFF
TRBJ2-1 | TRBV9 | NA | TRBD2 | 16 | TGTGCCAGCAGCACTACCGGGACTAGCGCCTACAATGAGCAGTTCTTC | CASSTTGTSAYNEQFF
TRBJ2-2 | TRBV5-1 | NA | NA | 12 | TGCGCCAGCAGCTTGTACTCCGGGGAGCTGTTTTTT | CASSLYSGELFF
TRBJ2-3 | TRBV6-1 | NA | TRBD2 | 15 | TGTGCCAGCAGTGAATTAACTAGCGGCACAGATACGCAGTATTTT | CASSELTSGTDTQYF
TRBJ2-3 | TRBV6-5 | NA | TRBD2 | 16 | TGTGCCAGCAGTTATGGAGTAGCGGGGAGCACAGATACGCAGTATTTT | CASSYGVAGSTDTQYF
TRBJ1-2 | TRBV5-5 | few | TRBD1 | 14 | TGTGCCAGCAGCTCCGGACAGGGGGTGGATGGCTACACCTTC | CASSSGQGVDGYTF
TRBJ1-2 | TRBV4-1 | NA | NA | 12 | TGCGCCAGCAGCCAAGGATCAGGTGGCTACACCTTC | CASSQGSGGYTF
TRBJ1-4 | TRBV27 | NA | NA | 15 | TGTGCCAGCAGACAGAATCGACGGACTAATGAAAAACTGTTTTTT | CASRQNRRTNEKLFF
TRBJ2-7 | TRBV5-4 | few | NA | 13 | TGTGCCAGCAGCTTGAGTGCAGGGGACGAGCAGTACTTC | CASSLSAGDEQYF
TRBJ2-7 | TRBV2 | few | TRBD1 | 15 | TGTGCCAGCAGCAAGGACAGGGGCGCTACCTACGAGCAGTACTTC | CASSKDRGATYEQYF
TRBJ1-1 | TRBV11-2 | NA | NA | 13 | TGTGCCAGCAGCTTGAGGGCGAACACTGAAGCTTTCTTT | CASSLRANTEAFF
TRBJ1-5 | TRBV29-1 | NA | NA | 13 | TGCAGCGTTGATACCGGCGGGGACCAGCCCCAGCATTTT | CSVDTGGDQPQHF
TRBJ2-2 | TRBV19 | many | NA | 14 | TGTGCCAGTAACATCCCGGGACAAGGCGGGGAGCTGTTTTTT | CASNIPGQGGELFF
TRBJ1-5 | TRBV2 | NA | TRBD1 | 15 | TGTGCCAGCAGTCCCTTGACAGGGGGCGGTCAGCCCCAGCATTTT | CASSPLTGGGQPQHF
TRBJ2-7 | TRBV30 | NA | TRBD1 | 14 | TGTGCCTGGAACCGGGGACAGGGGAAAGATGAGCAGTACTTC | CAWNRGQGKDEQYF
TRBJ2-5 | TRBV28 | NA | NA | 14 | TGTGCCAGCAGTTCCTACAGGGACCTCGAGACCCAGTACTTC | CASSSYRDLETQYF
TRBJ2-7 | TRBV30 | NA | NA | 13 | TGTGCCTGGAGTAGTCAGGGGAAGTACGAGCAGTACTTC | CAWSSQGKYEQYF
TRBJ1-5 | TRBV28 | NA | NA | 13 | TGTGCCAGCGTAAGCGGAGTCAAGCAGCCCCAGCATTTT | CASVSGVKQPQHF
TRBJ2-3 | TRBV6-1 | NA | TRBD1 | 17 | TGTGCCAGCAGTGGGACTTGGGACAGGGCGGACACAGATACGCAGTATTTT | CASSGTWDRADTDTQYF
TRBJ2-7 | TRBV28 | NA | TRBD1 | 18 | TGTGCCAGCGCACCTCCGGACAGGGTTATAGGAACCAACTACGAGCAGTACTTC | CASAPPDRVIGTNYEQYF
TRBJ2-3 | TRBV7-3 | NA | TRBD2 | 17 | TGTGCCAGCAGCAAAACGGGGACTAGCGGAAGCACAGATACGCAGTATTTT | CASSKTGTSGSTDTQYF
TRBJ1-1 | TRBV2 | NA | NA | 12 | TGTGCCAGCCGGTCCCCGAGGACTGAAGCTTTCTTT | CASRSPRTEAFF
TRBJ2-7 | TRBV28 | NA | TRBD2 | 13 | TGTGCCAGCAGTTCCCTAGCGGGGGACGAGCAGTACTTC | CASSSLAGDEQYF
TRBJ1-5 | TRBV2 | NA | TRBD1 | 14 | TGTGCCAGCAACACTGGACAGGGTTATCAGCCCCAGCATTTT | CASNTGQGYQPQHF